Presented here are 8 T cell receptor beta chains from one specimen sequenced in a study of T cells in women clearing cervical HPV infection. The repertoire was sequenced with immunoSEQ multiplex PCR; TCRdb's copy has only in-frame clones and lacks some. The repertoire table contains 35,000 to 45,000 clones. The sequenced sample consisted of blood buffy coat. These receptor sequences come from a woman between 18 and 69 years old with a cervical HPV16 infection that either progressed to CIN3+ or cleared (not recorded which).

As for this clone: The read comes to an end 3 residues before the CDR3 does, leaving the germline J gene to fill in the end. The chain employs TRBV19 and TRBJ2-5, with TRBD2 as a possible D gene (6 bases). Germline CDR1 is LNHDA and CDR2 is SQIVND (reference sequence). The germline V and J ends were trimmed by 5 bases and 5 bases, with 21 bases remaining between them. CDR3 size: 16 residues. The DNA read from the CDR3 is TGTGCCAGTAGTGCCGCCCTCCGGGGGTGGCGCGAGACC. Translation: CASSAALRGWRET. The CDR3, in full, reads CASSAALRGWRETQYF.

Comment on this clone: The read ends 3 residues shy of where the CDR3 ends; the end is completed using the germline J gene. The J gene is TRBJ1-1, the V gene TRBV20-1, with D uncertain. The length of the CDR3 is 11 residues. CDR1 DFQATT and CDR2 SNEGSKA come from the germline V gene (reference sequence). V was trimmed by 6 bases and J by 2 bases, leaving 7 bases between them. The part of the CDR3 DNA that was read is TGCAGTGCCAGGCTAAACACTGAA. Translating it yields CSARLNTE. The whole CDR3 region reads CSARLNTEAFF.

Comment on this clone: The observed sequence ends 3 residues before the CDR3 terminus, with the missing tail filled in from the germline J gene. This rearrangement joins TRBV5-6 to TRBJ1-5; 9 bases match TRBD1. The V segment lost 3 bases and the J segment 7 bases; nucleotides outside the gene matches: 5. The CDR3 totals 14 residues. Germline V gene sequence: CDR1 SGHDT, CDR2 YYEEEE. CDR3 bases read: TGTGCCAGCAGCTCGGCTACAGGGGGCCAGCCC. Translated: CASSSATGGQP. The full CDR3 sequence reads CASSSATGGQPQHF.

To note about this clone: The CDR3 end falls 3 residues outside the read, so it is completed with the germline J gene. The V gene is TRBV7-8, the J gene TRBJ2-2; maybe TRBD1 (6 bases). Germline assignment: CDR1 SGHVS and CDR2 FQNEAQ. V was shortened by 5 bases and J by 4 bases, with 14 bases between the two germline ends. The CDR3 is 15 residues long. Incomplete CDR3 DNA: TGTGCCAGCAGCACCACAGGGTTACTCACCGGGGAG. Its translation: CASSTTGLLTGE. The CDR3 as a whole reads CASSTTGLLTGELFF.

Turning to this clone: The read comes to an end 3 residues before the CDR3 does, leaving the germline J gene to fill in the end. V usage is TRBV5-4 and J usage is TRBJ2-3, with D unclear. V shed 2 bases and J shed 6 bases, with 13 bases lying between them. Germline V lookup: CDR1 SGHNT, CDR2 YYREEE (reference sequence). This CDR3 region has 14 residues. The sequenced part of the CDR3 DNA is TGTGCCAGCAGCTTCGAACCGGTCCGGGATACG. The encoded protein is CASSFEPVRDT. The entire CDR3 protein reads CASSFEPVRDTQYF.

For this clone: The DNA ends 3 residues before the CDR3 does, and the rest of the CDR3 is filled in from the germline J gene. The chain is built from TRBV30 and TRBJ1-2; weak D call: TRBD1 (5 bases). Germline assignment: CDR1 GTSNPN and CDR2 SVGIG (reference sequence). The CDR3 loop spans 14 amino acids. Deletions cut 4 bases from V and 5 bases from J, with 17 bases between. The CDR3 reads CAWTPRVSTYGYTF. The covered CDR3 bases are TGTGCCTGGACCCCCAGGGTCTCGACTTATGGC.

Comment on this clone: The read stops 3 residues short of the end of the CDR3; the missing end is completed from the germline J gene. The rearrangement links TRBV10-1 to TRBJ1-4; the match to TRBD1 covers 8 bases. Looked up from germline, CDR1 is WNHNN and CDR2 is SYGVQD (reference sequence). Unmatched junction bases numbered 10, after V lost 6 bases and J lost 10 bases. This CDR3 region has 14 residues. CDR3 DNA (partial): TGCGCCAGCAGAGTAGGACAGGGATGGGTAAAA. Its translation: CASRVGQGWVK. Given in full, the CDR3 is CASRVGQGWVKLFF.

The CDR3 region is CASSPGTGRNQPQHF. Partial CDR3 DNA: TGTGCCAGCAGCCCCGGGACAGGGCGAAATCAGCCC. The chain employs TRBV7-9 and TRBJ1-5; 9 nucleotides match TRBD1. The CDR3 goes on 3 residues after the read ends, and that part is filled in from the germline J gene. V was clipped by 5 bases and J by 4 bases; unmatched bases: 6. This CDR3 spans 15 amino acids. The germline V gene encodes CDR1 SEHNR and CDR2 FQNEAQ (reference sequence). Filled out from reference TRBV7-9 and TRBJ1-5, the complete variable domain reads DTGVSQNPRHKITKRGQNVTFRCDPISEHNRLYWYRQTLGQGPEFLTYFQNEAQLEKSRLLSDRFSAERPKGSFSTLEIQRTEQGDSAMYLCASSPGTGRNQPQHFGDGTRLSIL.